This T cell receptor beta chain originates from a study of radiation and T cells in renal cell carcinoma. The repertoire was sequenced with immunoSEQ multiplex PCR; TCRdb's copy has only in-frame clones and lacks some. The sample carries about 65,000 clones, around 78% recorded once. Germline V gives CDR1 MNHNS, CDR2 SASEGT. There are 14 residues in the CDR3. Trimming stripped 3 bases from V and 8 bases from J, with 13 bases between. Time point noted: blood 2 weeks post-SBRT. Treatment defined: 15 Gy SBRT to primary tumor, nephrectomy 4 weeks later. The J gene is TRBJ1-4, the V gene TRBV6-1; D gene uncertain. The sequence was collected from a man aged 60 to 75 with renal cell carcinoma. The sequences come from blood, collected from a patient whose treatment included radiotherapy and nephrectomy. The CDR3 reads CASSESLLREKLFF. CDR3 coding DNA: TGTGCCAGCAGTGAGTCCCTCCTTCGGGAAAAACTGTTTTTT.